A selection of T cell receptor beta chains follows, all from one sample in a study of T cells after somatic rescue of genetic block. Sequencing was performed with immunoSEQ multiplex PCR; in TCRdb, only in-frame clones are kept and a portion is missing. The sample lists approximately 67,000 clones; about 91% were seen once. Sample: peripheral blood mononuclear cells (PBMCs). The source is a middle-aged man. Each CDR3 is given with its conserved first and last residue. The order of the fields is clone size, D gene, V gene, J gene, CDR3 DNA, CDR3 protein. D genes are given only for firm matches. Clone size, where shown, is once, few, many, or a class for clones that have expanded.

>NA|NA|TRBV19|TRBJ2-3
TGTGCCAGTAGTCTGGGACTTCCGAGAGAGCAGTATTTT
CASSLGLPREQYF
>NA|NA|TRBV21-1|TRBJ2-1
TGTGCCATGACAGTCTACAATGAGCAGTTCTTC
CAMTVYNEQFF
>NA|TRBD1|TRBV11-2|TRBJ1-2
TGTGCCAGCAGCTTAGACTGGACAGGCCTAGTCTATGGCTACACCTTC
CASSLDWTGLVYGYTF
>once|NA|TRBV5-8|TRBJ2-5
TGTGCCAGCAGCCCGAGACAGATCCAAGAGACCCAGTACTTC
CASSPRQIQETQYF
>NA|NA|TRBV28|TRBJ1-5
TGTGCCAGCACCCTCTCTCTCGGTAATCAGCCCCAGCATTTT
CASTLSLGNQPQHF
>NA|NA|TRBV7-9|TRBJ2-1
TGTGCCAGCAGCTTAGGTTACAATGAGCAGTTCTTC
CASSLGYNEQFF
>NA|NA|TRBV14|TRBJ2-5
TGTGCCAGCAGCCAAGAGAACTACGTCGAGACCCAGTACTTC
CASSQENYVETQYF
>NA|NA|TRBV9|TRBJ2-3
TGTGCCAGCAGCGCCTACGGGGGAAACACAGATACGCAGTATTTT
CASSAYGGNTDTQYF
>NA|NA|TRBV7-9|TRBJ2-1
TGTGCCAGCAGCATCCCGTACGATGAGCAGTTCTTC
CASSIPYDEQFF
>NA|NA|TRBV5-6|TRBJ2-7
TGTGCCAGCAGCTTGCTCTCCAGCCCCTACGAGCAGTACTTC
CASSLLSSPYEQYF
>NA|NA|TRBV4-1|TRBJ1-1
TGCGCCAGCAGCCAAGGTTGGGTGGCGAACACTGAAGCTTTCTTT
CASSQGWVANTEAFF
>once|NA|TRBV7-3|TRBJ2-1
TGTGCCAGCAGCCCAGGATCGTGGGGGGGCCTCTCCTACAATGAGCAGTTCTTC
CASSPGSWGGLSYNEQFF
>NA|NA|TRBV30|TRBJ2-5
TGTGCCTTTAAGAGGGGGAATACAAGGTACTTC
CAFKRGNTRYF
>NA|TRBD2|TRBV19|TRBJ2-5
TGTGCCAGTAGTATAGGACTAGCGAGGGGAGAGACCCAGTACTTC
CASSIGLARGETQYF
>NA|TRBD1|TRBV2|TRBJ2-3
TGTGCCACCGATACACAGGGGTCGAATACGCAGTATTTT
CATDTQGSNTQYF
>NA|TRBD1|TRBV30|TRBJ1-1
TGTGCCTGGAGTAGGGGGCCCACTGAAGCTTTCTTT
CAWSRGPTEAFF
>NA|NA|TRBV19|TRBJ2-1
TGTGCCAGTCGACTTTCAGCCCGTGGGGTCAATGAGCAGTTCTTC
CASRLSARGVNEQFF
>NA|NA|TRBV9|TRBJ2-1
TGTGCCAGCAGCGTAGGCGGGGCCAATGAGCAGTTCTTC
CASSVGGANEQFF
>NA|NA|TRBV5-6|TRBJ2-3
TGTGCCAGCAGCTTCCGGCCAACCACAGATACGCAGTATTTT
CASSFRPTTDTQYF
>few|NA|TRBV4-2|TRBJ1-1
TGTGCCAGCAGCCAAGATCGGTGGACTGAAGCTTTCTTT
CASSQDRWTEAFF
>once|NA|TRBV30|TRBJ2-2
TGTGCCTGGAGTCGGGGGACTCCCAACGGGGAGCTGTTTTTT
CAWSRGTPNGELFF
>once|NA|TRBV5-4|TRBJ2-1
TGTGCCAGCAGCTTGGCTCTTGAGCAGTTCTTC
CASSLALEQFF
>NA|TRBD2|TRBV5-4|TRBJ2-3
TGTGCCAGCAGCTCTGGCGGGGGGTTGGGTAGCACAGATACGCAGTATTTT
CASSSGGGLGSTDTQYF
>NA|NA|TRBV7-6|TRBJ2-1
TGTGCCAGCGCCTCACTGCTAAGCTCCTACAATGAGCAGTTCTTC
CASASLLSSYNEQFF
>NA|NA|TRBV21-1|TRBJ2-1
TGTGCCAGCAGCAAAGAGCGGGACGAGCAGTTCTTC
CASSKERDEQFF
>NA|TRBD2|TRBV6-1|TRBJ2-5
TGTGCCAGCAGTGAAGTAGGACTAGCGGGCAAAGAGACCCAGTACTTC
CASSEVGLAGKETQYF
>once|NA|TRBV2|TRBJ2-5
TGTGCCAGCAGTGGGGGTTCTGTAAACCAAGAGACCCAGTACTTC
CASSGGSVNQETQYF
>NA|NA|TRBV2|TRBJ2-5
TGTGCCAGCACGCTTTTGGGGGCACAAGAGACCCAGTACTTC
CASTLLGAQETQYF
>NA|NA|TRBV7-9|TRBJ2-7
TGTGCCAGCAGCGGTGGGAAGGGGGGCTCCTACGAGCAGTACTTC
CASSGGKGGSYEQYF
>NA|NA|TRBV5-1|TRBJ1-1
TGCGCCAGCAGCTTGGCGGCATATGGGGGCACTGAAGCTTTCTTT
CASSLAAYGGTEAFF
>NA|NA|TRBV9|TRBJ1-2
TGTGCCAGCAGCGTGCAGGTCGTTGGGAGCGGCTACACCTTC
CASSVQVVGSGYTF
>NA|NA|TRBV5-5|TRBJ2-7
TGTGCCAGCAGCCCCGGGACTCTCTTACCGGTGGAGCAGTACTTC
CASSPGTLLPVEQYF
>NA|NA|TRBV6-5|TRBJ1-2
TGTGCCAGCAGTTACTCGTTTCGAGCGGATGGCTACACCTTC
CASSYSFRADGYTF
>NA|NA|TRBV11-3|TRBJ1-1
TGTGCCAGCAGCTTAGGAGGGGCCGGTGCCTCTGAAGCTTTCTTT
CASSLGGAGASEAFF
>NA|NA|TRBV18|TRBJ2-7
TGTGCCAGCTCACCGGCAGGGAGAGGAAGCTACGAGCAGTACTTC
CASSPAGRGSYEQYF
>NA|TRBD1|TRBV19|TRBJ2-6
TGTGCCAGTAGTACAAGGACAGGGGATACCTACTCTGGGGCCAACGTCCTGACTTTC
CASSTRTGDTYSGANVLTF
>once|NA|TRBV2|TRBJ2-1
TGTGCCAGCAGGGACACCTTGAGCTCCTACAATGAGCAGTTCTTC
CASRDTLSSYNEQFF
>NA|NA|TRBV7-9|TRBJ2-1
TGTGCCAGCAGCGGGGACGGAAATGAGCAGTTCTTC
CASSGDGNEQFF
>NA|NA|TRBV9|TRBJ2-5
TGTGCCAGCAGCGTAGAATCTGGGGGGGCGCAGACCCAGTACTTC
CASSVESGGAQTQYF
>NA|TRBD1|TRBV6-1|TRBJ2-7
TGTGCCAGCAGTGTAGACAGGGGGCTATACGAGCAGTACTTC
CASSVDRGLYEQYF
>few|TRBD2|TRBV7-9|TRBJ2-5
TGTGCCAGCAGCTTAGGACTAGCGGGAGGACAAGAGACCCAGTACTTC
CASSLGLAGGQETQYF
>NA|NA|TRBV9|TRBJ2-1
TGTGCCAGCAGCCGGTCCTCTTACAATGAGCAGTTCTTC
CASSRSSYNEQFF
>once|TRBD2|TRBV6-4|TRBJ2-3
TGTGCCAGCAGTGCGGGACTAGCGGGGGCCGCGGATACGCAGTATTTT
CASSAGLAGAADTQYF
>NA|NA|TRBV18|TRBJ1-5
TGTGCCAGCTCACCACGGGAGGACGGGGATAGCAATCAGCCCCAGCATTTT
CASSPREDGDSNQPQHF
>few|NA|TRBV5-8|TRBJ2-7
TGTGCCAGCAGCGTCGTATGGGCAGGGGTCTACGAGCAGTACTTC
CASSVVWAGVYEQYF
>NA|TRBD1|TRBV18|TRBJ2-7
TGTGCCAGCTCACCAAACAGGGGGCTCTCCTACGAGCAGTACTTC
CASSPNRGLSYEQYF
>NA|NA|TRBV2|TRBJ1-1
TGTGCCAGCAGTGAAATTTCAGCTGGACCCACTGAAGCTTTCTTT
CASSEISAGPTEAFF
>once|TRBD1|TRBV11-2|TRBJ2-7
TGTGCCAGCAGCTTGGCCGGGACAGGGAACCCCTACGAGCAGTACTTC
CASSLAGTGNPYEQYF